Listed below are T cell receptor beta chains from one sample, sequenced in a study of T-cell reconstitution after alpha-beta-depleted transplantation in children. A single record per CDR3 protein comes from TCRdb applying MiXCR to the PCR reads. The sample has 440,000 or so distinct CDR3 sequences, 43% seen once. The sample in question was PBMCs, obtained before TCRalphabeta/CD19-depleted stem cell transplant. Receptors were obtained from a girl aged 2-15 years with aplastic anemia, due to receive a stem cell transplant. Each CDR3 is given with its conserved first and last residue. D genes are given only for firm matches. The size entry is marked missing in some rows and otherwise reads once, few, many or a size class.

d_gene: TRBD1
j_gene: TRBJ2-2
abundance: NA
v_gene: TRBV20-1
CDR3aa: CSARRDRAAGELFF
CDR3nt: TGCAGTGCTAGGAGGGACAGGGCCGCCGGGGAGCTGTTTTTT

d_gene: NA
j_gene: TRBJ2-3
abundance: NA
v_gene: TRBV20-1
CDR3aa: CSAPPLAVADTQYF
CDR3nt: TGCAGTGCTCCTCCCCTAGCAGTAGCAGATACGCAGTATTTT

d_gene: TRBD2
j_gene: TRBJ2-3
abundance: NA
v_gene: TRBV4-2
CDR3aa: CASSQALARADTQYF
CDR3nt: TGTGCCAGCAGCCAGGCACTAGCGAGGGCCGATACGCAGTATTTT

d_gene: TRBD2
j_gene: TRBJ2-3
abundance: few
v_gene: TRBV12-3/TRBV12-4
CDR3aa: CASSLGPSGGTQYF
CDR3nt: TGTGCCAGCAGTTTAGGCCCCAGCGGGGGCACGCAGTATTTT

d_gene: TRBD2
j_gene: TRBJ2-3
abundance: few
v_gene: TRBV7-9
CDR3aa: CASSSTRTSGRDTQYF
CDR3nt: TGTGCCAGCAGCTCCACCCGGACTAGCGGGAGAGATACGCAGTATTTT

d_gene: NA
j_gene: TRBJ2-1
abundance: few
v_gene: TRBV6-5
CDR3aa: CASSYSSNGPFNEQFF
CDR3nt: TGTGCCAGCAGTTACTCCTCAAATGGTCCATTCAATGAGCAGTTCTTC

d_gene: TRBD1
j_gene: TRBJ1-6
abundance: NA
v_gene: TRBV20-1
CDR3aa: CSAKIQGRENSPLHF
CDR3nt: TGCAGTGCTAAAATACAGGGGAGGGAAAATTCACCCCTCCACTTT

d_gene: NA
j_gene: TRBJ2-5
abundance: NA
v_gene: TRBV15
CDR3aa: CATSRDRVLETQYF
CDR3nt: TGTGCCACCAGCAGAGATAGGGTGCTAGAGACCCAGTACTTC

d_gene: TRBD1
j_gene: TRBJ2-7
abundance: NA
v_gene: TRBV5-1
CDR3aa: CASSPQTGGSLSYEQYF
CDR3nt: TGCGCCAGCAGCCCACAGACAGGGGGATCCCTCTCCTACGAGCAGTACTTC

d_gene: NA
j_gene: TRBJ2-6
abundance: NA
v_gene: TRBV20-1
CDR3aa: CSARSGGDRYSGANVLTF
CDR3nt: TGCAGTGCTAGATCCGGCGGGGATCGTTACTCTGGGGCCAACGTCCTGACTTTC

d_gene: NA
j_gene: TRBJ2-7
abundance: NA
v_gene: TRBV7-8
CDR3aa: CASSPGNDEQYF
CDR3nt: TGTGCCAGCAGCCCCGGGAACGACGAGCAGTACTTC

d_gene: TRBD1
j_gene: TRBJ2-3
abundance: NA
v_gene: TRBV4-1
CDR3aa: CASSQEYGRGPDTQYF
CDR3nt: TGCGCCAGCAGCCAAGAATACGGCAGGGGGCCCGATACGCAGTATTTT

d_gene: NA
j_gene: TRBJ2-7
abundance: few
v_gene: TRBV18
CDR3aa: CASSQEQVYEQYF
CDR3nt: TGTGCCAGCTCACAGGAGCAGGTTTACGAGCAGTACTTC

d_gene: NA
j_gene: TRBJ2-4
abundance: NA
v_gene: TRBV27
CDR3aa: CASRQYQGSKNIQYF
CDR3nt: TGTGCCAGCAGGCAATATCAGGGGTCCAAAAACATTCAGTACTTC

d_gene: NA
j_gene: TRBJ2-2
abundance: few
v_gene: TRBV7-9
CDR3aa: CASSWIRDPFPGELFF
CDR3nt: TGTGCCAGCAGCTGGATCCGGGATCCCTTTCCCGGGGAGCTGTTTTTT

d_gene: TRBD1
j_gene: TRBJ1-3
abundance: few
v_gene: TRBV12-3/TRBV12-4
CDR3aa: CASSPDRGIGNTIYF
CDR3nt: TGTGCCAGCAGCCCTGACAGGGGGATTGGAAACACCATATATTTT

d_gene: TRBD2
j_gene: TRBJ2-1
abundance: NA
v_gene: TRBV29-1
CDR3aa: CSLQPGGPYNEQFF
CDR3nt: TGCAGCTTACAACCGGGGGGGCCCTACAATGAGCAGTTCTTC

d_gene: NA
j_gene: TRBJ2-7
abundance: few
v_gene: TRBV20-1
CDR3aa: CSARVLDGLTYEQYF
CDR3nt: TGCAGTGCTAGAGTCCTAGACGGCCTGACCTACGAGCAGTACTTC

d_gene: TRBD2
j_gene: TRBJ2-7
abundance: few
v_gene: TRBV6-5
CDR3aa: CASSYAMTSGAYEQYF
CDR3nt: TGTGCCAGCAGTTACGCGATGACTAGCGGAGCCTACGAGCAGTACTTC

d_gene: NA
j_gene: TRBJ2-3
abundance: many
v_gene: TRBV7-9
CDR3aa: CASSFLGRTDTQYF
CDR3nt: TGTGCCAGCAGCTTCCTGGGACGCACAGATACGCAGTATTTT

d_gene: TRBD2
j_gene: TRBJ2-3
abundance: few
v_gene: TRBV10-3
CDR3aa: CAIRSGRASDTQYF
CDR3nt: TGTGCCATCAGAAGCGGGAGGGCCTCGGATACGCAGTATTTT

d_gene: TRBD1
j_gene: TRBJ2-1
abundance: NA
v_gene: TRBV7-8
CDR3aa: CASSLGGQGASNEQFF
CDR3nt: TGTGCCAGCAGCTTAGGAGGACAGGGGGCCTCCAATGAGCAGTTCTTC

d_gene: NA
j_gene: TRBJ2-7
abundance: NA
v_gene: TRBV20-1
CDR3aa: CSASQGPGQYF
CDR3nt: TGCAGTGCTAGTCAAGGGCCCGGGCAGTACTTC

d_gene: NA
j_gene: TRBJ2-2
abundance: many
v_gene: TRBV12-3/TRBV12-4
CDR3aa: CASSLQRPNTGELFF
CDR3nt: TGTGCCAGCAGTTTACAGCGTCCGAACACCGGGGAGCTGTTTTTT

d_gene: NA
j_gene: TRBJ1-2
abundance: few
v_gene: TRBV7-2
CDR3aa: CASSPELANYGYTF
CDR3nt: TGTGCCAGCAGCCCTGAATTAGCTAACTATGGCTACACCTTC